A single sample is the source of the 6 T cell receptor beta chains below, sequenced in a study of vaccination effects on CD4 cells after COVID-19. Once cultured for under 11 days, the cells underwent separation to obtain CD4+ T cells. Their recognized antigens are unknown. Clones were read by immunoSEQ multiplex PCR, and TCRdb kept only the in-frame ones, dropping some. The sample contains tens of thousands of clones, 70% to 80% of which appear only once. The sample was CD4+ T cells from PBMCs cultured without peptide, taken before COVID-19 vaccination. These TCRs come from a human donor who received a COVID-19 vaccine.

The genes are TRBV3-1 (or the pseudogene TRBV3-2) and TRBJ2-5, with D perhaps TRBD1 or TRBD2 (5 bases each). V was clipped by 4 bases and J by 7 bases, with 13 bases between them. The CDR3 extends over 13 amino acids. Germline assignment: CDR1 LGHDT and CDR2 YNNKEL (reference sequence). The CDR3 DNA is TGTGCCAGCAGCCTACGGGGCTACGGGACCCAGTACTTC. Its protein is CASSLRGYGTQYF.

This clone appeared a few times. V and J are TRBV6-5 and TRBJ2-3; D not resolved. V lost 6 bases, J lost 5 bases, and 15 bases lay in between. The CDR3 sequence is 14 residues long. Germline V CDR1 and CDR2: MNHEY, SVGAGI. As DNA, the CDR3 is TGTGCCAGCAGCGTGGATAGGAATAGAGATACGCAGTATTTT. Protein product: CASSVDRNRDTQYF.

The V call is TRBV19, the J call TRBJ2-3; 11 positions match TRBD2. CDR1 is LNHDA and CDR2 is SQIVND in the germline V gene (reference sequence). The CDR3 has 16 residues. The V segment lost 5 bases and the J segment 2 bases; nucleotides outside the gene matches: 6. Here the CDR3 reads CASSVTSGSLTDTQYF. The DNA of the CDR3 is TGTGCCAGTAGTGTCACTAGCGGGAGTCTCACAGATACGCAGTATTTT.

This rearrangement joins TRBV6-1 to TRBJ1-4; no clear D. The CDR3 extends over 16 amino acids. V dropped 4 bases and J dropped 1 base, with 13 bases sitting between them. Germline CDR1 MNHNS, CDR2 SASEGT. The CDR3: CASSANQMITNEKLFF. CDR3 in DNA: TGTGCCAGCAGTGCCAACCAGATGATAACTAATGAAAAACTGTTTTTT.

V and J are TRBV2 and TRBJ2-7; D unresolved. V was cut by 4 bases and J by 4 bases, with 5 bases left in between. The germline CDR1 and CDR2 sequences are SNHLY and FYNNEI. This CDR3 region has 11 residues. CDR3 bases: TGTGCCAGCAGTGTGAAATACGAGCAGTACTTC. It yields the protein CASSVKYEQYF.

Only a few counts were recorded for this clone. The chain carries TRBV10-3 and TRBJ2-1; TRBD2 matches 8 bases. CDR1 is ENHRY, CDR2 SYGVKD, per germline. V was pared by 10 bases and J by 8 bases, with 10 bases of the junction left unmatched. The CDR3 consists of 13 residues. For the CDR3, the DNA is TGTGCCACCCTCGGGACTAGTTCTCATGAGCAGTTCTTC. Translating it yields CATLGTSSHEQFF.